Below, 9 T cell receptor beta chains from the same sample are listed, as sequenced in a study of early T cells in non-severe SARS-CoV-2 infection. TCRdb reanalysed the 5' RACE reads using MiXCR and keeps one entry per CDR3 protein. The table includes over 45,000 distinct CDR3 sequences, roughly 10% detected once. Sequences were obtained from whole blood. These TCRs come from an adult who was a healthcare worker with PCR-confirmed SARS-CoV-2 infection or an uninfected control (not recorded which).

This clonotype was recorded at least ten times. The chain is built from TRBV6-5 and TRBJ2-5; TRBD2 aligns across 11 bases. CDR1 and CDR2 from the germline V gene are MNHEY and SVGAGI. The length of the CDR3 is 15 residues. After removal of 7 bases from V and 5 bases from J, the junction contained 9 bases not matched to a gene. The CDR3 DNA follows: TGTGCCAGCACAGAACTAGCGGGAGTCTGGGAGACCCAGTACTTC. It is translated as CASTELAGVWETQYF.

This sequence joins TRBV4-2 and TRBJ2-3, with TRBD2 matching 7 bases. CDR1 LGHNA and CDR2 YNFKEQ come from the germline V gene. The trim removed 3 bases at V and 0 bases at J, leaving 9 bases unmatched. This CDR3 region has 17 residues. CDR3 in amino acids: CASSQRDSGPSTDTQYF. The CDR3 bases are TGTGCCAGCAGCCAGCGGGATAGCGGGCCTAGCACAGATACGCAGTATTTT.

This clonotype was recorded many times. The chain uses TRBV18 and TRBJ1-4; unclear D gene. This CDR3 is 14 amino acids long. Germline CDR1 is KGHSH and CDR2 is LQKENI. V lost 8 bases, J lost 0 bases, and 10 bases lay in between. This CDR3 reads CASLQNPTNEKLFF. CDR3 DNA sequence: TGTGCCAGCCTACAGAATCCAACTAATGAAAAACTGTTTTTT.

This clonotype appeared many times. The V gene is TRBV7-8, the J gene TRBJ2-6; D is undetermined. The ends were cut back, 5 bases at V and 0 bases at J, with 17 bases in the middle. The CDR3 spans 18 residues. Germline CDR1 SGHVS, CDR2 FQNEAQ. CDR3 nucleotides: TGTGCCAGCAGCCTACGCAGGTCCGCTAGCTCTGGGGCCAACGTCCTGACTTTC. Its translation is CASSLRRSASSGANVLTF.

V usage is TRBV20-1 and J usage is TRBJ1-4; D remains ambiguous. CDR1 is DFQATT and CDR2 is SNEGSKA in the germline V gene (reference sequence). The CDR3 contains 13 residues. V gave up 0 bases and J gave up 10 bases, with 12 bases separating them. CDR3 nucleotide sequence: TGCAGTGCTAGAGATCCGAAGGTGGGAAAACTGTTTTTT. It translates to CSARDPKVGKLFF.

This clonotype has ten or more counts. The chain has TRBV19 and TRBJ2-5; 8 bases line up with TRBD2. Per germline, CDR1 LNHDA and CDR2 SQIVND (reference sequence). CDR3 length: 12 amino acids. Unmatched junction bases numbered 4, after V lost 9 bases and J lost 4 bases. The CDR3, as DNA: TGTGCCAGCGGGAGGGCCGGAGAGACCCAGTACTTC. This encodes CASGRAGETQYF.

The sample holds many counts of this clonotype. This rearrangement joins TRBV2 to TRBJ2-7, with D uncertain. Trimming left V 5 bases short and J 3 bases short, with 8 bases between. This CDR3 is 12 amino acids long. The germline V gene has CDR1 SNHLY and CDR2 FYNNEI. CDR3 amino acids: CASSRNGYEQYF. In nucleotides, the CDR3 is TGTGCCAGCAGTCGGAACGGCTACGAGCAGTACTTC. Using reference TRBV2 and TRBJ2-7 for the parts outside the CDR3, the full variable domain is EPEVTQTPSHQVTQMGQEVILRCVPISNHLYFYWYRQILGQKVEFLVSFYNNEISEKSEIFDDQFSVERPDGSNFTLKIRSTKLEDSAMYFCASSRNGYEQYFGPGTRLTVT.

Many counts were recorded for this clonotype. CDR3 bases: TGCGCCAGCAGCTCTACGGGACAGACGAACACTGAAGCTTTCTTT. Encoded protein: CASSSTGQTNTEAFF. The genes are TRBV5-1 and TRBJ1-1; 7 nucleotides match TRBD1. CDR1 and CDR2 (germline): SGHRS, YFSETQ. Germline trimming cut 3 bases from V and 1 base from J; bases unmatched to any gene: 6. The length of the CDR3 is 15 residues.

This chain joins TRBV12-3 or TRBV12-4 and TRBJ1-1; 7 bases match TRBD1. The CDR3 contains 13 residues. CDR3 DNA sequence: TGTCCCCGACAGGGTCGGGAGAACACTGAAGCTTTCTTT. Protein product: CPRQGRENTEAFF.